This TCR beta chain was identified in a study of T cell responses to AZD1222 COVID-19 vaccine. Measured with immunoSEQ multiplex PCR; TCRdb has only the in-frame clones, and not every one. This sample has 150,000 to 200,000 clones, with about 94% found just once. The sequenced sample was peripheral blood, obtained on day 0 of AZD1222 vaccination. This receptor was obtained from an adult in good health.

The CDR3 coding sequence is TGCAGCGTTGAAGATCGTGAAGGGAACCACTTT. Residues: CSVEDREGNHF. The chain has TRBV29-1 and TRBJ1-6; no clear D. Germline V lookup: CDR1 SQVTM, CDR2 ANQGSEA. V was cut by 0 bases and J by 18 bases, with 12 bases left in between. CDR3 length: 11 residues.